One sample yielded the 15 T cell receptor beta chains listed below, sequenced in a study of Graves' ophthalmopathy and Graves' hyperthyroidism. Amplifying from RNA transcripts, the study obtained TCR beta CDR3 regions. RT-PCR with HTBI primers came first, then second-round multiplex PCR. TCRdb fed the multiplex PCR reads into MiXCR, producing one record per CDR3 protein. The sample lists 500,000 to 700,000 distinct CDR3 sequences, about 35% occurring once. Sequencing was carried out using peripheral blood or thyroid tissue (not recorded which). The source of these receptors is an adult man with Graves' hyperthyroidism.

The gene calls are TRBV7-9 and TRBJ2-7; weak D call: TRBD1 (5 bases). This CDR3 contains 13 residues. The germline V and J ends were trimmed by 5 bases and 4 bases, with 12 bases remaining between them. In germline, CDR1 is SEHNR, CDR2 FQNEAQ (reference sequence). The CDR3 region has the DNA TGTGCCAGCAGCCCGAGGACATCGTACGAGCAGTACTTC. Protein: CASSPRTSYEQYF.

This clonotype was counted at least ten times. The CDR3 region has the DNA TGTGCCACCAGTGATTCCAGGGCCGCCTCCGGCACTGAAGCTTTCTTT. This sequence encodes CATSDSRAASGTEAFF. The rearrangement joins TRBV24-1 to TRBJ1-1; possibly TRBD1 for D (5 bases). The ends were cut back, 2 bases at V and 4 bases at J, with 16 bases in the middle. There are 16 residues in the CDR3. Germline loops: CDR1 KGHDR, CDR2 SFDVKD.

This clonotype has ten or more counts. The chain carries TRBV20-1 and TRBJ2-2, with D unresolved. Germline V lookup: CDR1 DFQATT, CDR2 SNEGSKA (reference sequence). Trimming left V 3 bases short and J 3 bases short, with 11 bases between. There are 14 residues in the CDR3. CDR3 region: CSASNRRYTGELFF. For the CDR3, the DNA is TGCAGTGCTAGTAACAGACGCTACACCGGGGAGCTGTTTTTT.

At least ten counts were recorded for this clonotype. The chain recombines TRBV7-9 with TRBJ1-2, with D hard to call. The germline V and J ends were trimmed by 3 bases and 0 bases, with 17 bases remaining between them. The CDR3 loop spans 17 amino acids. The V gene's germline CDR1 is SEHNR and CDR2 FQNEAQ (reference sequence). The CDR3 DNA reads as TGTGCCAGCAGCTTCCCACGTCGACTACAGACTAACTATGGCTACACCTTC. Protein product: CASSFPRRLQTNYGYTF.

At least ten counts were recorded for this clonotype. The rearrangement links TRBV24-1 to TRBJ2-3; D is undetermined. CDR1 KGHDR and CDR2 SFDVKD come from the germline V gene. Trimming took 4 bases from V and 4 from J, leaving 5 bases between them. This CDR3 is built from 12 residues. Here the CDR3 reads CATSEGADTQYF. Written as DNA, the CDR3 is TGTGCCACCAGTGAAGGTGCAGATACGCAGTATTTT.

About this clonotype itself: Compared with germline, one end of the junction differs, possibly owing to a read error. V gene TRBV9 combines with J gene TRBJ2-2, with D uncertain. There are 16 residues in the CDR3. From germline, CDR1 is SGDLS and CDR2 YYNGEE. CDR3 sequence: CDSSLLEVQNTGELFF. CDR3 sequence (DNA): TGTGACAGCAGCCTCCTAGAGGTGCAGAACACCGGGGAGCTGTTTTTT.

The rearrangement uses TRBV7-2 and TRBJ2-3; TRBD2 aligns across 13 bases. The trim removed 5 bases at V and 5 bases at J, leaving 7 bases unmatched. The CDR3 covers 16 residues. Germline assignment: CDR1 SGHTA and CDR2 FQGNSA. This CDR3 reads CASSVTSGGGVDTQYF. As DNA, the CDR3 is TGTGCCAGCAGCGTTACTAGCGGGGGGGGGGTAGATACGCAGTATTTT.

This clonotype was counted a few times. This CDR3 reads CAWSVGQNTGELFF. DNA of the CDR3: TGTGCCTGGAGTGTGGGACAGAACACCGGGGAGCTGTTTTTT. V and J are TRBV30 and TRBJ2-2, with a possible D match to TRBD1 (6 bases). The CDR3 is made up of 14 amino acids. CDR1 is GTSNPN and CDR2 is SVGIG in the germline V gene (reference sequence). Trimming left V 0 bases short and J 1 base short, with 6 bases between.

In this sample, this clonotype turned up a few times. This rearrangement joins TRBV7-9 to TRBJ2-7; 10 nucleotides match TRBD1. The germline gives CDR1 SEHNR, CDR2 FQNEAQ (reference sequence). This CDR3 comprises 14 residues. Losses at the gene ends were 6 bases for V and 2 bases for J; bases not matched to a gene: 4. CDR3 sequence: CASRKGQGAYEQYF. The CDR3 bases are TGTGCCAGCAGAAAAGGACAGGGGGCCTACGAGCAGTACTTC.

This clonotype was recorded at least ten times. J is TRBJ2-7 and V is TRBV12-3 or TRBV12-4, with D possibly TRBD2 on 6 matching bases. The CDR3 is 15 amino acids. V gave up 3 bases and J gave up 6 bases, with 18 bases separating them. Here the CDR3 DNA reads TGTGCCAGCAGTTTCGCGGGACTTACGAGGCCCGAGCAGTACTTC. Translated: CASSFAGLTRPEQYF.

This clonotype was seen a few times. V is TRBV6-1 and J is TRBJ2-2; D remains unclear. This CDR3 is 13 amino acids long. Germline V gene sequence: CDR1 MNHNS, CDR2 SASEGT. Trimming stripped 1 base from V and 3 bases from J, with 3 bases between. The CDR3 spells CASSEGYTGELFF. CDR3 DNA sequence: TGTGCCAGCAGTGAAGGTTACACCGGGGAGCTGTTTTTT.

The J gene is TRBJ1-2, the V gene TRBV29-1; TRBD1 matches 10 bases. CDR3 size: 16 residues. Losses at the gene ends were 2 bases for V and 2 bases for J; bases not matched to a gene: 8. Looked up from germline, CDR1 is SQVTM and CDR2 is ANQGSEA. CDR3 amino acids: CSVENSGTGDNYGYTF. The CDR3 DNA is TGCAGCGTTGAAAATAGCGGGACAGGGGACAACTATGGCTACACCTTC.

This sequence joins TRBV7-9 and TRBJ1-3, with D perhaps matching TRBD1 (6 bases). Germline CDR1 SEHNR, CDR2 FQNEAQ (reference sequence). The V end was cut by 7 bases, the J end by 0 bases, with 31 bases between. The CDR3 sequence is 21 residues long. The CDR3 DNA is TGTGCCAGCATCAACCAAAGGGGGGGGGGTGTCGGACAGATCTCTGGAAACACCATATATTTT. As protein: CASINQRGGGVGQISGNTIYF.

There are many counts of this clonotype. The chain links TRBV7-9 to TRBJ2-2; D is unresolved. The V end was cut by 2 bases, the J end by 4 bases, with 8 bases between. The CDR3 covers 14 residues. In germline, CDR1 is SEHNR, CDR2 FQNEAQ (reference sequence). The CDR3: CASSLLDRTGELFF. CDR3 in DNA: TGTGCCAGCAGCTTACTAGACCGCACCGGGGAGCTGTTTTTT.

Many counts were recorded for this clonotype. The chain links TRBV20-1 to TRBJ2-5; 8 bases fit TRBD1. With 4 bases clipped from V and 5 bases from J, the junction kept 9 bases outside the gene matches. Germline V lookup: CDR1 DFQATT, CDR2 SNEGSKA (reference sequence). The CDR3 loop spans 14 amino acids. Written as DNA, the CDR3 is TGCAGTGCTAAAAGGGACAGGAGGCGGGAGACCCAGTACTTC. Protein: CSAKRDRRRETQYF.